The TCR beta chain described here comes from a study of blood T cell repertoires in COVID-19. The CDR3 length is 15 residues. V lost 6 bases and J lost 10; bases outside the gene matches: 8. Germline CDR1 and CDR2: KGHSH and LQKENI. Produced via immunoSEQ multiplex PCR; TCRdb's table is partial and in-frame only. The data show about 88,000 clones, with 70% to 90% seen just once and over 2.5% held by the top ten. The sample consisted of peripheral blood. The TCR sequence derives from a woman of 80 years or more with acute or convalescent COVID-19. V and J are TRBV18 and TRBJ2-1; TRBD2 matches at 14 bases. The CDR3 DNA follows: TGTGCCAGCTCCCCGACTAGCGGGAGGGCCCGAGAGCAGTTCTTC. Translation: CASSPTSGRAREQFF.